This T cell receptor beta chain is from a study of CD8+ T cells in alopecia areata. cDNA serving as the sequencing template came from extracted, reverse transcribed RNA. Libraries were prepared by immunoSEQ multiplex PCR; TCRdb keeps only in-frame clonotypes and omits some of them. The sample has 190,000 or so clones; under 60% are singletons. The treatment here: oral pan-JAK inhibitor, 5-10 mg twice daily. Trimming removed 7 bases at V and 2 bases at J, with 20 bases between. The V gene's germline CDR1 is SQVTM and CDR2 ANQGSEA. The CDR3 runs 15 residues. The sequencing used CD8+ T cells sorted from blood, collected at week 24, from a patient treated with tofacitinib. J is TRBJ1-2 and V is TRBV29-1; D gene uncertain. This TCR derives from a human donor with alopecia areata. DNA of the CDR3: TGCAGCGCCACTCCGTCCCCTAACACAAACTATGGCTACACCTTC. It translates to CSATPSPNTNYGYTF.